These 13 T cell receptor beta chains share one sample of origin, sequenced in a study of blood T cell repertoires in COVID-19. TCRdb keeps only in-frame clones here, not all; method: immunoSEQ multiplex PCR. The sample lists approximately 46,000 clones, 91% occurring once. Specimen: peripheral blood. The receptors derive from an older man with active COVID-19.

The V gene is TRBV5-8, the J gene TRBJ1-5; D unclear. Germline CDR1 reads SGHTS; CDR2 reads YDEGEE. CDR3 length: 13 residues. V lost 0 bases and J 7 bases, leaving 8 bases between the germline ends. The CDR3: CASSLGVRQPQHF. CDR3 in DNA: TGTGCCAGCAGCTTGGGTGTTCGGCAGCCCCAGCATTTT.

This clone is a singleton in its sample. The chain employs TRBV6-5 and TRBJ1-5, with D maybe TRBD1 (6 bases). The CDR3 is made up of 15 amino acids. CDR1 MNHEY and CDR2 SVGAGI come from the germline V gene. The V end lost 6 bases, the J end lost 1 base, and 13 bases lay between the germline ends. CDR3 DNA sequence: TGTGCCAGCAGAGACCTTACAGGGAGCAATCAGCCCCAGCATTTT. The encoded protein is CASRDLTGSNQPQHF.

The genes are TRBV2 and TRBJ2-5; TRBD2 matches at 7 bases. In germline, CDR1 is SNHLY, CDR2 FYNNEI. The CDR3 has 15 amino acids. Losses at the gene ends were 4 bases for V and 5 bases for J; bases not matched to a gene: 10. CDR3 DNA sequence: TGTGCCAGCAGTGCCTGGACTAGTGGGGGGGAGACCCAGTACTTC. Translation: CASSAWTSGGETQYF.

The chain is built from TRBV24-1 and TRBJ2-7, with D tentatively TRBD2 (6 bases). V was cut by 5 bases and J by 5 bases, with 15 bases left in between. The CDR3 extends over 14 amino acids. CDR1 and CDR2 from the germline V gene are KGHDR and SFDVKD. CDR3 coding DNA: TGTGCCACCAGTGGCGAGCCTACTAGCCACGAGCAGTACTTC. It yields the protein CATSGEPTSHEQYF.

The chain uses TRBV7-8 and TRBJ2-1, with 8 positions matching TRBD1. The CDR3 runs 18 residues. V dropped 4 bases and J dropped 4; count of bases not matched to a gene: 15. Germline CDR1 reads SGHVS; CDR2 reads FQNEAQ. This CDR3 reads CASSSHRGGRGPYNEQFF. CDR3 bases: TGTGCCAGCAGCTCCCATCGGGGCGGCAGGGGGCCGTACAATGAGCAGTTCTTC.

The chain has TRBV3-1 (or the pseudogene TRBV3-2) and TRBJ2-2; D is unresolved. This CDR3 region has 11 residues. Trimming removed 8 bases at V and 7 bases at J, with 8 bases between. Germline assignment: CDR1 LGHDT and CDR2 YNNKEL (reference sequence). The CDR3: CASRPFGELFF. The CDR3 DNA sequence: TGTGCCAGCCGCCCGTTCGGGGAGCTGTTTTTT.

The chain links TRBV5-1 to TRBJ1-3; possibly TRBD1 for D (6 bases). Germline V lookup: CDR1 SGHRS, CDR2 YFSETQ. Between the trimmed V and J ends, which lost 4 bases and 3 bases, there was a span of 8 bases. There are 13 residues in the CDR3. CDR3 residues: CASSGGYGNTIYF. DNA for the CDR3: TGCGCCAGCAGCGGGGGCTATGGAAACACCATATATTTT. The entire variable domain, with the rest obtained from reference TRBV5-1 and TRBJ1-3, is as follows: KAGVTQTPRYLIKTRGQQVTLSCSPISGHRSVSWYQQTPGQGLQFLFEYFSETQRNKGNFPGRFSGRQFSNSRSEMNVSTLELGDSALYLCASSGGYGNTIYFGEGSWLTVV.

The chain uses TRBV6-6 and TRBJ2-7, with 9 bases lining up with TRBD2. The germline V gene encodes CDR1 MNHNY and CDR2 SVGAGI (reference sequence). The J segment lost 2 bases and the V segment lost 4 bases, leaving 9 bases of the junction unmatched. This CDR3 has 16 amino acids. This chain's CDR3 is CASSSFGSGGTYEQYF. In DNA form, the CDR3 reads TGTGCCAGCAGTTCCTTCGGTAGCGGGGGTACCTACGAGCAGTACTTC.

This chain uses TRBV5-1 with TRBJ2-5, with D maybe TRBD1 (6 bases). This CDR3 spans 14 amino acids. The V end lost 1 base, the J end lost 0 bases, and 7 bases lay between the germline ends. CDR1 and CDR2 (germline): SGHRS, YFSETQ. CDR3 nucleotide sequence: TGCGCCAGCAGCTTGAGGACAGACCAAGAGACCCAGTACTTC. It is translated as CASSLRTDQETQYF. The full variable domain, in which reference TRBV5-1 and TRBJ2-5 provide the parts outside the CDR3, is KAGVTQTPRYLIKTRGQQVTLSCSPISGHRSVSWYQQTPGQGLQFLFEYFSETQRNKGNFPGRFSGRQFSNSRSEMNVSTLELGDSALYLCASSLRTDQETQYFGPGTRLLVL.

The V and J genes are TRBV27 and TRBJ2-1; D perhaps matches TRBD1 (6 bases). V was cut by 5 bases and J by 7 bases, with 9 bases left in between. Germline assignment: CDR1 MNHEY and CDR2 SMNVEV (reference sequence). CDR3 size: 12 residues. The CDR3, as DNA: TGTGCCAGCAGTCCAGGGGTGAATGAGCAGTTCTTC. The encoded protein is CASSPGVNEQFF.

The CDR3: CAWSYSGETQYF. The CDR3 DNA reads as TGTGCCTGGAGTTACTCGGGAGAGACCCAGTACTTC. The chain is built from TRBV30 and TRBJ2-5; no firm D call. The germline V and J ends were trimmed by 2 bases and 4 bases, with 8 bases remaining between them. Germline-derived CDR1 and CDR2 are GTSNPN and SVGIG (reference sequence). The CDR3 loop spans 12 amino acids.

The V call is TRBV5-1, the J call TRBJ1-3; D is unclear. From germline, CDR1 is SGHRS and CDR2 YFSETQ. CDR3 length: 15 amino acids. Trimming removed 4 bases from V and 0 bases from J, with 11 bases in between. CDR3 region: CASSLGDSSGNTIYF. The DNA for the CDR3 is TGCGCCAGCAGCCTCGGGGATTCCTCTGGAAACACCATATATTTT.

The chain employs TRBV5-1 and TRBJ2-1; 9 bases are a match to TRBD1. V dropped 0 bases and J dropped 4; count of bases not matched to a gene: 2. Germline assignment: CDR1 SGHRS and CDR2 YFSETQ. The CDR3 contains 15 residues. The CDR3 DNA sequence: TGCGCCAGCAGCTTGGGTGGGACAGGGTACAATGAGCAGTTCTTC. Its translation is CASSLGGTGYNEQFF.